This passage covers 10 T cell receptor beta chains from one sample sequenced in a study of cytomegalovirus exposure and HLA in healthy donors. Primers: 60 Vbeta forward and 13 Jbeta reverse. The data were produced by immunoSEQ multiplex PCR, yet TCRdb's version contains in-frame clones alone and is incomplete. The table includes about 260,000 clones, roughly two thirds detected once. Sequencing was done on a sample of PBMCs. The receptors were gathered from a female donor in good health and CMV-seronegative.

The chain couples TRBV14 to TRBJ2-2, with D perhaps TRBD1 (5 bases). Between the trimmed V and J ends, which lost 1 base and 2 bases, there was a span of 14 bases. Germline-derived CDR1 and CDR2 are SGHDN and FVKESK. The CDR3 covers 17 residues. The CDR3 region is CASSQAQVDRNTGELFF. The CDR3 region has the DNA TGTGCCAGCAGCCAAGCCCAGGTAGACAGAAACACCGGGGAGCTGTTTTTT.

This clone was detected a few times. The V gene is TRBV11-2, the J gene TRBJ2-5; TRBD2 matches 10 bases. The CDR3 spans 16 residues. Germline assignment: CDR1 SGHAT and CDR2 FQNNGV. V lost 1 base and J lost 2; bases outside the gene matches: 4. The CDR3 protein is CASSLVPAGGQETQYF. CDR3 sequence (DNA): TGTGCCAGCAGCTTAGTCCCAGCGGGAGGGCAAGAGACCCAGTACTTC.

The V call is TRBV28, the J call TRBJ2-1; 12 bases line up with TRBD2. The CDR3 runs to 17 residues. V gave up 7 bases and J gave up 4 bases; unmatched junction bases: 11. Looked up from germline, CDR1 is MDHEN and CDR2 is SYDVKM. CDR3 coding DNA: TGTGCCAGCATCCCAGGACTAGCGGGGCATGCTTACAATGAGCAGTTCTTC. Translating it yields CASIPGLAGHAYNEQFF.

This rearrangement joins TRBV5-6 to TRBJ1-2; D gene unclear. There are 12 residues in the CDR3. With 3 bases removed from V and 8 bases from J, the gap between germline ends came to 11 bases. Germline V lookup: CDR1 SGHDT, CDR2 YYEEEE. CDR3 bases: TGTGCCAGCAGCTGGGATGGAGGGGGCTACACCTTC. Translated, it gives CASSWDGGGYTF. The full variable domain, completed using reference TRBV5-6 and TRBJ1-2, is DAGVTQSPTHLIKTRGQQVTLRCSPKSGHDTVSWYQQALGQGPQFIFQYYEEEERQRGNFPDRFSGHQFPNYSSELNVNALLLGDSALYLCASSWDGGGYTFGSGTRLTVV.

This clone turned up a few times. V gene TRBV4-1 combines with J gene TRBJ2-5; D possibly corresponds to TRBD2 (6 bases). Germline V CDR1 and CDR2: MGHRA, YSYEKL. The CDR3 has 15 residues. Deletions cut 3 bases from V and 5 bases from J, with 16 bases between. CDR3 amino acids: CASSQGGRGGETQYF. Here the CDR3 DNA reads TGCGCCAGCAGCCAGGGTGGGCGGGGTGGGGAGACCCAGTACTTC.

This clone occurred a few times. The rearrangement links TRBV6-1 to TRBJ2-7, with TRBD2 as a possible D gene (5 bases). This CDR3 has 14 amino acids. Germline V lookup: CDR1 MNHNS, CDR2 SASEGT. V gave up 5 bases and J gave up 3 bases, with 14 bases separating them. The CDR3 loop reads CASSLSGRDYEQYF. The DNA of the CDR3 is TGTGCCAGCAGTTTATCGGGGAGAGACTACGAGCAGTACTTC.

The CDR3: CASSDHRGLYEQYF. For the CDR3, the DNA is TGTGCCAGCAGTGACCATAGGGGTCTTTACGAGCAGTACTTC. The chain joins TRBV2 to TRBJ2-7; D is perhaps TRBD1 (5 bases). This CDR3 region has 14 residues. V lost 3 bases, J lost 4 bases, and 13 bases lay in between. Germline V gene lookup returns CDR1 SNHLY and CDR2 FYNNEI.

The rearrangement uses TRBV5-1 and TRBJ1-2, with D possibly TRBD1 on 5 matching bases. The V end lost 0 bases, the J end lost 0 bases, and 9 bases lay between the germline ends. This CDR3 has 15 residues. Germline V CDR1 and CDR2: SGHRS, YFSETQ. The CDR3 reads CASSLGPGPNYGYTF. The CDR3 region has the DNA TGCGCCAGCAGCTTGGGGCCAGGGCCTAACTATGGCTACACCTTC.

The sample holds a few counts of this clone. The CDR3 bases are TGTGCCAGCAGCTTAGAGACAGGGGGCTTGAACACTGAAGCTTTCTTT. This gives the protein CASSLETGGLNTEAFF. This chain links TRBV7-9 with TRBJ1-1; TRBD1 matches at 10 bases. The CDR3 has 16 amino acids. Germline V lookup: CDR1 SEHNR, CDR2 FQNEAQ (reference sequence). The trim removed 1 base at V and 0 bases at J, leaving 2 bases unmatched.

This clone was detected only a few times. The chain carries TRBV20-1 and TRBJ2-7; no firm D call. Trimming shortened V by 6 bases and J by 0 bases, and 6 bases separated the two germline ends. This CDR3 is 11 amino acids long. Germline assignment: CDR1 DFQATT and CDR2 SNEGSKA (reference sequence). CDR3 in amino acids: CSALSSYEQYF. The CDR3 DNA follows: TGCAGTGCCCTGAGCTCCTACGAGCAGTACTTC.